The clone carrying this T cell receptor beta chain has a count of ten or more. Its antigen is undetermined. Trimming shortened V by 6 bases and J by 4 bases, and 15 bases separated the two germline ends. Germline assignment: CDR1 MNHNS and CDR2 SASEGT. The CDR3 extends over 15 amino acids. These data are taken from a study of CD8 T cells in ankylosing spondylitis. Study-wide findings and caveats: Disease-linked clones were found to be CD8+ and relatively rare in peripheral blood. Clones linked to disease were reported to show significant enrichment in matched ankylosing spondylitis synovial fluid. Made up of several highly homologous variants, a TCR beta motif appeared characteristic of ankylosing spondylitis blood. In the blood and synovial fluid of reactive arthritis, some motif variants had been previously reported.

In making TCR beta libraries, quantitative 5'-RACE with molecular barcodes was used. TCRdb processed the 5' RACE reads anew with MiXCR; each CDR3 protein has one entry. Among 750,000 to 850,000 distinct CDR3 sequences listed, about 10% were seen once. The rearrangement uses TRBV6-1 and TRBJ2-2; a weak D match, TRBD1 (6 bases). The specimen sequenced was blood, either unsorted or a sorted T cell fraction (not recorded which). The clonotype comes from a male donor with ankylosing spondylitis. The chain's CDR3 is CASSKGGIGTGELFF. Written as DNA, the CDR3 is TGTGCCAGCAGCAAAGGGGGTATCGGCACCGGGGAGCTGTTTTTT.